The TCR beta chain under discussion was sequenced for a study of Graves' ophthalmopathy and Graves' hyperthyroidism. Study-wide points: A roughly 84% specificity and 85% to 90% sensitivity were achieved by a 13-signature model that separated ophthalmopathy from stable hyperthyroidism. Most thyroid clonotypes with frequency above 0.001 were detected in blood too. Prediction of ophthalmopathy progression reached 70.59% sensitivity and nearly 75% specificity.

The V gene lost 2 bases and the J gene lost 1 base, with 8 bases spanning the gap. Germline CDR1 reads DFQATT; CDR2 reads SNEGSKA (reference sequence). The CDR3 totals 13 residues. About this clonotype: Its matching antigen is unknown.

CDR3 regions of TCR beta were amplified from RNA transcripts. An opening RT-PCR round employed HTBI primers and preceded a second-round multiplex PCR. TCRdb itself ran the multiplex PCR reads through MiXCR, one entry per CDR3 protein. The table shows more than 550,000 distinct CDR3 sequences, with 35% to 45% occurring only once. The sequence came from an adult man with Graves' ophthalmopathy. The sequenced sample consisted of peripheral blood. This rearrangement joins TRBV20-1 to TRBJ2-5, with a possible D match to TRBD1 (6 bases). The CDR3 nucleotides read TGCAGTGCTAGACAGGGGTCCCAAGAGACCCAGTACTTC. Translated: CSARQGSQETQYF.